This T cell receptor (beta chain) was identified in a study of cytotoxic CD8 clonotypes in ibrutinib-treated CLL listed by TCRdb under 2021. Regarding the study in general: The cohort had around twelve relapsed/refractory and some 15 treatment-naive patients; 17 were IGHV unmutated. Of the approximately 91 people in the trial, about 25 had longitudinal samples available. Cryopreserved peripheral blood mononuclear cells were collected before treatment, at response, and at either disease progression or sustained remission. Every sample from remission and from progressive disease was obtained while the patients were still on ibrutinib. On average, each sample yielded about 260,000 productive templates and around 98,000 productive rearrangements. Samples at response were collected after a median of approximately twelve months of treatment, with a range of about 6 to 40 months. Partial responses were observed in 24 patients and complete responses in 2; after a median follow-up of around 64 months, remission was maintained in 14 patients and progression was observed in roughly 12.

Read against the paper, the sample's time point label means: more than 10 months on ibrutinib. Around 2 micrograms of genomic DNA were extracted from cryopreserved PBMCs for TCR beta library preparation. Longitudinal blood samples from CLL patients on ibrutinib monotherapy underwent high-throughput TCR beta sequencing. The patients took part in an open-label, single-center phase 2 trial of ibrutinib monotherapy. Comments on this clone: This receptor's antigen is unknown. No base qualities exist here, and no much larger clone lies one base off it.

The study at large found these results: Clonality increased at ibrutinib response, stayed stable in sustained remission, and fell back toward baseline at progression. Sustained-remission and progressing patients did not have matched sampling times, and lymph node repertoires were not examined. Public clonotypes were rare and either shrank or stayed stable during treatment, and the rise in clonality at ibrutinib response reflected expansion of private clonotypes. Baseline clonality exceeded that of age-matched healthy donors and correlated strongly with circulating CD8+ T-cell counts.

The CDR3 covers 11 residues, taking in both the cysteine and the phenylalanine. Only CDR3 DNA remains: 33 bases, in frame from the first base. V loses 3 bases, J loses 9 bases, and the germline ends lie 9 bases apart. Based on the germline V gene, the CDR1 and CDR2 sequences are SQVTM and ANQGSEA. Each clonotype received, on average, about 10x coverage in deep resolution sequencing performed on a MiSeq, where the target depth lay between 1 in 1 million and 1 in 200,000 T cells. TCR beta libraries were generated with the immunoSEQ hsTCRB Kit. As for the authors' bioinformatics: Data were analyzed with ImmunoSEQ Data Assistant and ImmunoSEQ Analyzer, with V, D and J genes assigned per IMGT definitions. Clonality, which ranges from 0 to 1, was calculated by subtracting the normalized Shannon entropy of productive rearrangement frequencies from one. Public clonotype analysis was restricted to overrepresented clonotypes comprising at least 0.05% of each patient's repertoire. Fewer than 15 age-matched healthy donor repertoires from immuneACCESS served as clonality controls. In TCRdb, the immuneACCESS table is reduced to in-frame sequences with V and J assigned. These tables do not hold every clone; where another copy was compared, an unresolved V gene accounts for under half, and the others remain unexplained. D and trimming come from the DNA, and the V and J calls and clone size come from that table. This sample is represented by around 97,000 clones; roughly 80% of them were singletons. Clones ranked in the top ten supply around 30% of the sample.

The sequence joins TRBV29-1 to TRBJ2-1, with the D gene too uncertain to name. The input for sequencing was PBMCs, taken after 12 months of ibrutinib treatment. The source of this sequence is a human donor with chronic lymphocytic leukemia. The sequence in DNA is TGCAGCGTTGATGGGCTGAGTGAGCAGTTCTTC. It translates as CSVDGLSEQFF.